This entry describes one T cell receptor beta chain. What this receptor recognizes is not known. The record has no base qualities; no much larger clone is one base away. TCRbeta CDR3 regions were amplified from genomic DNA by means of the immunoSEQ Assay, a bias-controlled multiplex PCR. Regarding the original processing steps: Within the assay, amplification of reference gene primers was used to estimate how many nucleated cells each sample contained. Sequence reads were collapsed and filtered to measure the absolute abundance of every unique TCRbeta CDR3 rearrangement. For each sample, productive Simpson clonality was calculated by taking the square root of Simpson's diversity index across productive rearrangements. This immuneACCESS table, as held by TCRdb, lists in-frame sequences with V and J called but not all clones. Of the missing ones, under half trace to an unresolved V gene in checked studies; the others have no known cause. V and J calls and clone size are given by that table; D and trimming were obtained from the DNA. Within this sample are some 73,000 clones, with more than 80% of them counted one time only. The biggest ten clones account for about a third of the sample.

These data belong to a study of blood T cell repertoires in COVID-19 (dated by TCRdb to about 2020). For the wider study: The collaborator samples originated in the United States, Italy and Spain and spanned the acute and convalescent phases of COVID-19. The material from the prospective study consisted of cDNA or gDNA derived from T cells, B-cell-depleted T cells, or PBMCs. Deeply sampled blood TCRbeta repertoires from subjects exposed to, actively infected with, or recovered from COVID-19 were included in the dataset. The repertoires were released in a freely available public database intended as a resource for research on the immune response to SARS-CoV-2. Samples were obtained from the ongoing ImmuneRACE study (first 160 participants) and from 1,000 to 1,500 subjects provided by 6 global collaborators. The sample metadata nearly always contained a de-identified subject ID, COVID-19 status, age in years and sex. Where HLA class I and class II types were available, the types were taken from metadata supplied by the sample provider, not from assay-based typing. The research as a whole found: How much clinical and demographic metadata was included differed by source and by participant, and the metadata was provided uncurated.

Each collaborating institution followed its own protocols to collect whole blood in K2EDTA tubes. For TCRbeta analysis, collaborators shipped samples in one of three forms: frozen whole blood, isolated PBMCs, or DNA extracted from either of those sample types. The sequenced sample was peripheral blood. The source of this sequence is a woman older than 75 with active or convalescent COVID-19.

The CDR3 region reads CASSQTVLAVDEQYF. The nucleotide sequence reads TGCGCCAGCAGCCAAACCGTGCTAGCAGTCGACGAGCAGTACTTC. The chain couples TRBV4-3 to TRBJ2-7; D gene: possibly TRBD2, on 5 matching bases. Measured from the cysteine to the phenylalanine, the CDR3 is 15 residues long. The DNA shown is the 45-base CDR3, in frame from base 1. CDR1 and CDR2, per the germline V gene, are LGHNA and YSLEER. V and J are truncated by 2 bases and 5 bases respectively, leaving an intervening sequence of 16 bases.